This T cell receptor beta chain was profiled in a study of OX40 agonist ivuxolimab in advanced cancers. Study observations and caveats: Expanded clones tended on average to be more numerous among CD8+ T cells than CD4+.

Remarks on this clone: The antigen remains undetermined.

TCRdb's table, derived via immunoSEQ multiplex PCR, lists solely in-frame clones and lacks some. The table has over 100,000 clones, 80% to 90% seen once. Germline-derived CDR1 and CDR2 are SGHNT and YYREEE (reference sequence). CDR3 length: 15 residues. V lost 0 bases and J 7 bases, leaving 14 bases between the germline ends. With autoimmune disease history or systemic immunosuppression, patients were excluded. The TCR originated in an adult with an advanced solid tumor such as melanoma, head and neck, liver or kidney cancer. The sequencing here drew on CD4+ or CD8+ T cells sorted from blood, taken in a trial of the OX40 agonist ivuxolimab. The chain combines TRBV5-4 with TRBJ2-1; D might be TRBD1 (6 bases). The CDR3 here is CASSLGTDGLNEQFF. The CDR3 DNA sequence: TGTGCCAGCAGCTTGGGGACAGATGGCTTGAATGAGCAGTTCTTC.